These 2 T cell receptor beta chains share one sample of origin, sequenced in a study of blood T cell repertoires in COVID-19. Clones were sequenced by immunoSEQ multiplex PCR, and TCRdb holds only the in-frame ones, with some missing. The data show over 200,000 clones, roughly 85% seen once. Sequencing used peripheral blood. The source is a woman aged 18-30 years who had recovered from COVID-19.

The CDR3, as DNA: TGTGCCAGCAGCTTGGGGCTGCCGATGATCTACGAGCAGTACTTC. Protein: CASSLGLPMIYEQYF. The chain is built from TRBV13 and TRBJ2-7; TRBD1 is a possible D gene (5 bases). Per the germline V gene, CDR1 is PRHDT and CDR2 is FYEKMQ (reference sequence). The CDR3 runs 15 residues. V was cut by 3 bases and J by 3 bases, with 15 bases left in between.

There are a few counts of this clone. This chain joins TRBV24-1 and TRBJ1-1; tentatively, D is TRBD1 (6 bases). V was cut by 7 bases and J by 4 bases, with 9 bases left in between. CDR3 length equals 12 residues. Germline loops: CDR1 KGHDR, CDR2 SFDVKD. The CDR3 loop is CATRGRGTEAFF. In nucleotides, the CDR3 is TGTGCCACCAGAGGCAGGGGCACTGAAGCTTTCTTT.